These T cell receptor beta chains were read from a single sample in a study of CD8 T cells in ankylosing spondylitis. TCRdb passed the 5' RACE reads through MiXCR, listing each CDR3 protein once. Of about 540,000 distinct CDR3 sequences listed, about 12% were seen once; the top ten hold approximately 6.3%. Source material: blood, either unsorted or a sorted T cell fraction (not recorded which). These receptors were taken from a male donor with ankylosing spondylitis. CDR3s include the opening cysteine and the closing phenylalanine or tryptophan. The D gene is left open where the match is weak. Only some rows state a clone size, as once, few, many or a class for expanded clones.

J	D	size	V	CDR3	DNA
TRBJ2-7	-	few	TRBV2	CASSVEGENEQYF	TGTGCCAGCAGTGTTGAGGGGGAAAACGAGCAGTACTTC
TRBJ2-2	-	-	TRBV3-1	CASSQAHVTGELFF	TGTGCCAGCAGCCAAGCCCACGTCACCGGGGAGCTGTTTTTT
TRBJ1-1	TRBD1	-	TRBV11-2	CASSWSGQGNTEAFF	TGTGCCAGCAGCTGGTCTGGACAGGGCAACACTGAAGCTTTCTTT
TRBJ1-2	TRBD1	few	TRBV27	CASSLSPGQGAYHYGYTF	TGTGCCAGCAGTTTATCTCCGGGACAGGGGGCTTATCACTATGGCTACACCTTC
TRBJ1-2	-	few	TRBV18	CASSPSTGSHGYTF	TGTGCCAGCTCACCGTCGACAGGATCCCATGGCTACACCTTC
TRBJ2-5	TRBD1	many	TRBV24-1	CATSDPGGAKETQYF	TGTGCCACCAGTGACCCAGGGGGCGCGAAGGAGACCCAGTACTTC
TRBJ2-2	-	few	TRBV14	CASSHNRDTGELFF	TGTGCCAGCAGTCACAACAGAGACACTGGGGAGCTGTTTTTT
TRBJ2-2	-	-	TRBV27	CASLGTGNTGELFF	TGTGCCAGCCTGGGTACAGGGAACACCGGGGAGCTGTTTTTT
TRBJ2-1	TRBD2	few	TRBV12-3/TRBV12-4	CASSPGLVAYNEQFF	TGTGCCAGCAGCCCCGGACTAGTGGCCTACAATGAGCAGTTCTTC
TRBJ2-3	-	-	TRBV5-1	CASSLSPRADTQYF	TGCGCCAGCAGCTTATCACCGAGGGCAGATACGCAGTATTTT
TRBJ2-7	-	few	TRBV24-1	CATSERATYEQYF	TGTGCCACCAGTGAGAGGGCTACCTACGAGCAGTACTTC
TRBJ2-1	-	-	TRBV4-2	CASSPRGVADGNEQFF	TGTGCCAGCAGCCCCCGCGGGGTGGCCGATGGGAATGAGCAGTTCTTC
TRBJ1-1	TRBD1	-	TRBV5-1	CASSSTGMGSNTEAFF	TGCGCCAGCAGCTCGACAGGGATGGGTTCGAACACTGAAGCTTTCTTT
TRBJ2-7	-	few	TRBV5-1	CASSRRQDSSYEQYF	TGCGCCAGCAGCCGGCGACAGGACAGCTCCTACGAGCAGTACTTC
TRBJ2-7	-	few	TRBV12-3/TRBV12-4	CASSSDGTTGALEQYF	TGTGCCAGCAGTTCTGATGGGACCACGGGGGCTCTCGAGCAGTACTTC
TRBJ2-2	TRBD1	-	TRBV20-1	CSATGQGGTGELFF	TGCAGTGCTACAGGACAGGGGGGTACCGGGGAGCTGTTTTTT
TRBJ1-1	-	-	TRBV6-1	CASTPPGGRGEAFF	TGTGCCAGCACCCCGCCCGGGGGAAGGGGTGAAGCTTTCTTT
TRBJ2-7	-	-	TRBV5-5	CASSLGGGRYYEQYF	TGTGCCAGCAGCCTGGGGGGTGGCAGGTACTACGAGCAGTACTTC
TRBJ1-5	TRBD1	few	TRBV7-2	CASSPLTGISNQPQHF	TGTGCCAGCAGCCCTCTGACAGGGATTAGCAATCAGCCCCAGCATTTT
TRBJ1-5	TRBD1	few	TRBV20-1	CSAGDRGQPQHF	TGCAGTGCTGGGGACAGGGGACAGCCCCAGCATTTT
TRBJ2-2	-	few	TRBV11-3	CASSQGNANTGELFF	TGTGCCAGCAGCCAGGGGAACGCGAACACCGGGGAGCTGTTTTTT
TRBJ1-2	TRBD1	-	TRBV20-1	CSPGQVYGYTF	TGCAGCCCAGGACAGGTGTACGGCTACACCTTC